This record concerns one T cell receptor beta chain sequence. Its antigen is still unknown. Germline and junction disagree at one end, which may indicate a read error. This entry is derived from a study of T-cell memory formation after mild COVID-19. Study findings and constraints: Shrinking CD4+ clones resided mostly in CM and EM, and CD8+ ones in EMRA. Researchers could not confirm that second-wave clones peaking on day 37 targeted SARS-CoV-2. A subset of responding clones appeared in pre-infection memory, suggesting cross-reactive memory joined.

5'RACE primed from the constant segment yielded TCR alpha and TCR beta cDNA libraries bearing sample barcodes and UMIs. One entry per CDR3 protein results from TCRdb running MiXCR on the 5' RACE reads. The data hold 250,000 to 350,000 distinct CDR3 sequences, with 15% to 20% observed a single time. The sample comprised PBMCs or a T cell subset sorted from them (not recorded which). The receptor comes from a man aged 18 to 29 who had mild COVID-19 (a few samples of this study predate the infection). Cell type and time point are not known.

CDR3 sequence reads: CASTQGAVDTGELFF. The CDR3 coding sequence is TGCGCCAGCACCCAAGGGGCGGTGGACACCGGGGAGCTGTTTTTT. The chain carries TRBV4-1 and TRBJ2-2; D possibly corresponds to TRBD1 (5 bases). From germline, CDR1 is MGHRA and CDR2 YSYEKL. The CDR3 is 15 amino acids.